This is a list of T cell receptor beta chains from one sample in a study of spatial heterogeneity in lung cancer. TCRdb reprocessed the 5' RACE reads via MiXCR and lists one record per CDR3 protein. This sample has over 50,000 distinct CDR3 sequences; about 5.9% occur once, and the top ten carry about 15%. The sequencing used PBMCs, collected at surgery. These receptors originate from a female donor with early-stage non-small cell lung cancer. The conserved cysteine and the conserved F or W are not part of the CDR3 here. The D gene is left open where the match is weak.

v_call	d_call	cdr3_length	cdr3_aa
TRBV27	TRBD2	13	ASGLAGDIRNEQY
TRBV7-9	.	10	ASSFSQETQY
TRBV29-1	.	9	SVEDVETQY
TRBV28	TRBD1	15	ASSSDRGSPYNSPLH
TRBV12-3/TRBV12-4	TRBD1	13	ANGPTGVAYNEQF
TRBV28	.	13	ASSLPPGAGNTIY
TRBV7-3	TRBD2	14	ASSSRTSGTMDTQY
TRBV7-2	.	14	ASSLDRFSGANVLT
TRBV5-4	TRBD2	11	ASSLSGRYEQF
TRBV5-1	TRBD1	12	ASSPGQGRDTQY
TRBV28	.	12	ASSLLGANEKLF
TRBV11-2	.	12	ASSLQPRTEKLF
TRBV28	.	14	ASSLWSGRSYNEQF
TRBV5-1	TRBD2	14	ASSLGGTSGTDTQY
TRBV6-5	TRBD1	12	ASRRTGNNEKLF
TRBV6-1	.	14	ASSPTGPRDTGELF
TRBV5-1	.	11	ASSGQSSYEQY
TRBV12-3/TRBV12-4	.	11	ASTTIRTTEAF
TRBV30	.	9	AWSDAHEAF
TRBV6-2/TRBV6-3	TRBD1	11	ASSSRGLDGQF
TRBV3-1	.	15	ASSQDLPLVSSYEQY
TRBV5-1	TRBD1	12	ASSSQGGTGELF
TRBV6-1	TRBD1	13	ASSEAGTGLYEQY
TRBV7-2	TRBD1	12	ASTTGGVNYGYT
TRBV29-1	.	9	SVDRGTEAF
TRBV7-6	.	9	ASSLADEQF
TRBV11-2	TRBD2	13	ASSSGLAGTGELF
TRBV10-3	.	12	AISESNKQETQY
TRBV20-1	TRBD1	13	SAPTGQGINQPQH
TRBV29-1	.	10	SVDEGAWTQY
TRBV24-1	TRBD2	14	ATSEPGLAGTDTQY
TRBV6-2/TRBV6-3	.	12	ASSTLAYENIQY
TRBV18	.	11	ASSPGGSSEAF
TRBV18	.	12	ASSTYGGTDTQY
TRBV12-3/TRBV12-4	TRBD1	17	ASSSLWTGTTSGANVLT
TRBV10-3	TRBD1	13	AISESKGTGMRYT
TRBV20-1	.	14	SASPSGRGGNQPQH
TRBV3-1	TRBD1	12	ASRNTGVVTEAF
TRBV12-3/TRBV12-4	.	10	ASSLRPHEQY
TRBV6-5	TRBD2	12	ASTIAGLTGELF
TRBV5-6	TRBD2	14	ASSLGAGGVSYEQY
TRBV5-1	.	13	ASSISGDGEETQY
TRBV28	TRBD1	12	ASRPQGFVQPQH
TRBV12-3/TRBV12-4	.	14	ASRSALGGLFNEQY
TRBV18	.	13	ASSPDEIPKNIQY
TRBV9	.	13	ASSVGLDPNTEAF
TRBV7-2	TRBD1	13	ASSSGQTNTGELF
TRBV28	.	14	ASKDHLEVNTGELF
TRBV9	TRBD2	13	ASSYGTSVTYEQY
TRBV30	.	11	AWTEPSDTEAF
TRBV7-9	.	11	ASSLRGLDEQY
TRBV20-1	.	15	SASGGTYLTSGEEQY
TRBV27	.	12	ASRTWAGDSPLH
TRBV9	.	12	ASSPTGITYEQY
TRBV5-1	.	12	ASSLSGNNQPQH
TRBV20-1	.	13	SASPNQALQETQY